This TCR beta chain was documented in a study of T cell responses to AZD1222 COVID-19 vaccine. Findings and limits, study-wide: Repertoires in all cases were sampled only once the peak T cell response had passed. Spike-wide coverage was observed for vaccine-associated CD4 TCRs, with dominant responses at 160-218 and 743-854. Spike-specific TCR breadth rose after two AZD1222 doses, and depth rose as well.

Only in-frame clones appear in the TCRdb table, and some are missing; sequencing was by immunoSEQ multiplex PCR. The table lists 150,000 to 200,000 clones, about 93% of them singletons. Comments on this clone: The antigen is not known.

Trimming shortened V by 0 bases and J by 3 bases, and 11 bases separated the two germline ends. In germline, CDR1 is SGHDT, CDR2 YYEEEE. This CDR3 has 15 residues. The source was peripheral blood, collected 28 days after the second dose of the MenACWY control vaccine. The chain uses TRBV5-6 and TRBJ2-3, with D unclear. The TCR originated in an adult who received the MenACWY meningococcal vaccine as a control. The CDR3 region is CASSLGLLLTDTQYF. DNA for the CDR3: TGTGCCAGCAGCTTGGGGCTACTGTTGACAGATACGCAGTATTTT.